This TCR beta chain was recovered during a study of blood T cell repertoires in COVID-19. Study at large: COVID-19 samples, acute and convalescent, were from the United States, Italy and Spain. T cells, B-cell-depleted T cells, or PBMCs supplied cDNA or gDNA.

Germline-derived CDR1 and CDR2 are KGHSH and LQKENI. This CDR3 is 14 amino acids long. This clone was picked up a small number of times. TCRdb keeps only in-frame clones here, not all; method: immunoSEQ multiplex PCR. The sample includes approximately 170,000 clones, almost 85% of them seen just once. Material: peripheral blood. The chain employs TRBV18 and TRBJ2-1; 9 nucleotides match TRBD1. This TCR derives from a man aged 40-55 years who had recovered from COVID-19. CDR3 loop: CVSSPQGQGGEQFF. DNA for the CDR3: TGTGTCTCTTCACCGCAGGGACAGGGAGGGGAGCAGTTCTTC.